The 17 T cell receptor beta chains below come from one sample, sequenced in a study of shared clonotypes between healthy human individuals. It was CD45RO-negative cells, positively selected for CCR7, that made up naive CD8 cells, with terminally differentiated effector memory CD45RA+ cells excluded. Using immunoSEQ multiplex PCR, the repertoire was profiled, and TCRdb retains in-frame clones only, with some absent. The sample includes a few hundred thousand clones, around 95% of them seen just once. Material for sequencing was naive CD8+ T cells sorted from blood. The receptors originated from a woman aged 25 to 39 in good health.

The chain recombines TRBV15 with TRBJ2-7, with 9 bases identical to TRBD1. J gave up 3 bases and V 4 bases, and 4 bases lay outside the gene matches. This CDR3 has 14 residues. The germline CDR1 and CDR2 sequences are LNHNV and YYDKDF (reference sequence). CDR3 in amino acids: CATSTGTGSYEQYF. DNA for the CDR3: TGTGCCACCAGCACAGGGACAGGGAGCTACGAGCAGTACTTC.

The DNA for the CDR3 is TGTGCCAGCAGCCTTGGATCGTTAGAGCAGTACTTC. Translation: CASSLGSLEQYF. The chain recombines TRBV7-9 with TRBJ2-5; the D is unclear. Trimming stripped 5 bases from V and 11 bases from J, with 15 bases between. Germline V CDR1 and CDR2: SEHNR, FQNEAQ (reference sequence). The CDR3 runs to 12 residues.

The rearrangement uses TRBV9 and TRBJ2-3; D is unclear. Germline V lookup: CDR1 SGDLS, CDR2 YYNGEE. This CDR3 is built from 13 residues. The V gene lost 3 bases and the J gene lost 7 bases, with 12 bases spanning the gap. CDR3 sequence (DNA): TGTGCCAGCAGCGCACCACAGTTCTATACGCAGTATTTT. Protein: CASSAPQFYTQYF.

The chain has TRBV11-2 and TRBJ1-2; D is uncertain. Trimming cost V 2 bases and J 3 bases, with 10 bases left between them. The CDR3 is 14 amino acids. In germline, CDR1 is SGHAT, CDR2 FQNNGV. This chain's CDR3 is CASSLQVVYYGYTF. CDR3 sequence (DNA): TGTGCCAGCAGCTTACAGGTAGTCTACTATGGCTACACCTTC.

This clone was detected only once. V and J are TRBV6-5 and TRBJ2-1; TRBD1 matches at 7 bases. V trimming: 2 bases; J trimming: 5 bases; junction bases outside the gene matches: 3. The CDR3 has 14 residues. CDR1 is MNHEY and CDR2 is SVGAGI in the germline V gene. This chain's CDR3 is CASSYGRGNNEQFF. The CDR3, as DNA: TGTGCCAGCAGTTACGGCAGGGGGAACAATGAGCAGTTCTTC.

In nucleotides, the CDR3 is TGTGCCAGCAGCCAAGACGGGCCCTCTGGGGCCAACGTCCTGACTTTC. Translation: CASSQDGPSGANVLTF. The gene calls are TRBV4-2 and TRBJ2-6; D is undetermined. V lost 0 bases and J 0 bases, leaving 6 bases between the germline ends. Germline assignment: CDR1 LGHNA and CDR2 YNFKEQ. The CDR3 covers 16 residues.

The chain joins TRBV29-1 to TRBJ1-1; D is undetermined. The V end lost 6 bases, the J end lost 5 bases, and 16 bases lay between the germline ends. The CDR3 totals 13 residues. From germline, CDR1 is SQVTM and CDR2 ANQGSEA. For the CDR3, the DNA is TGCAGCGTCGCCGGACGGGGTAAGACTGAAGCTTTCTTT. This sequence encodes CSVAGRGKTEAFF.

The chain combines TRBV28 with TRBJ2-5; D uncertain. The J call could be wrong; TRBJ2-7 is a better fit for the DNA end. Germline CDR1 is MDHEN and CDR2 is SYDVKM. The CDR3 loop spans 12 amino acids. The DNA of the CDR3 is TGTGCCAGCAGCCCAGACTCCTACGAGCAGTACTTC. Translation: CASSPDSYEQYF.

The chain carries TRBV28 and TRBJ2-7, with 7 positions matching TRBD2. The V segment lost 3 bases and the J segment 3 bases; nucleotides outside the gene matches: 8. The CDR3 has 15 residues. Germline CDR1 reads MDHEN; CDR2 reads SYDVKM. The CDR3 DNA is TGTGCCAGCAGTTTGCGGGAGTACTTGGGCTACGAGCAGTACTTC. It encodes CASSLREYLGYEQYF.

CDR3 amino acids: CASSQWRVGVETQYF. The DNA of the CDR3 is TGTGCCAGCAGTCAGTGGCGGGTAGGAGTGGAGACCCAGTACTTC. The chain links TRBV28 to TRBJ2-5, with a weak D call TRBD2 (5 bases). With 5 bases removed from V and 5 bases from J, the gap between germline ends came to 18 bases. Per germline, CDR1 MDHEN and CDR2 SYDVKM. This CDR3 is built from 15 residues.

V gene TRBV28 combines with J gene TRBJ2-3; D gene uncertain. Deletions cut 4 bases from V and 2 bases from J, with 7 bases between. CDR1 MDHEN and CDR2 SYDVKM come from the germline V gene. The CDR3 extends over 13 amino acids. CDR3 residues: CASSSSYTDTQYF. The CDR3 coding sequence is TGTGCCAGCAGTTCGAGCTACACAGATACGCAGTATTTT. The entire variable domain, with the rest obtained from reference TRBV28 and TRBJ2-3, is as follows: DVKVTQSSRYLVKRTGEKVFLECVQDMDHENMFWYRQDPGLGLRLIYFSYDVKMKEKGDIPEGYSVSREKKERFSLILESASTNQTSMYLCASSSSYTDTQYFGPGTRLTVL.

The chain is built from TRBV10-3 and TRBJ1-2, with a possible D match to TRBD1 (5 bases). The germline CDR1 and CDR2 sequences are ENHRY and SYGVKD. V was pared by 11 bases and J by 2 bases, with 15 bases between. This CDR3 contains 13 residues. CDR3 coding DNA: TGTGCCGTCCACGGTTGGGACAACTATGGCTACACCTTC. Amino acid sequence: CAVHGWDNYGYTF.

V and J are TRBV27 and TRBJ2-1; 8 nucleotides match TRBD2. CDR3 length: 15 residues. V was pared by 0 bases and J by 8 bases, with 6 bases of the junction left unmatched. Germline CDR1 and CDR2: MNHEY and SMNVEV (reference sequence). The DNA for the CDR3 is TGTGCCAGCAGTTTATCACCAGCGGGAGTCGATGAGCAGTTCTTC. Amino acid sequence: CASSLSPAGVDEQFF.

Comment on this clone: Different DNA sequences within this sample yield the same CDR3. The chain joins TRBV19 to TRBJ1-2; TRBD1 aligns across 7 bases. CDR3 size: 15 residues. The germline gives CDR1 LNHDA, CDR2 SQIVND (reference sequence). V lost 5 bases, J lost 6 bases, and 12 bases stayed unmatched. In DNA, the CDR3 is TGTGCCAGTAGTTCTCGGGACAGACGGATGGATGGCTACACCTTC. Its protein product is CASSSRDRRMDGYTF.

The chain combines TRBV10-1 with TRBJ1-1; D may be TRBD1 (6 bases). CDR3 length: 15 amino acids. V was clipped by 0 bases and J by 8 bases, with 16 bases between them. Looked up from germline, CDR1 is WNHNN and CDR2 is SYGVQD (reference sequence). DNA of the CDR3: TGCGCCAGCAGTGAGTCCCTGGGGGCGGCTAAAGAAGCTTTCTTT. It is translated as CASSESLGAAKEAFF.

The chain employs TRBV28 and TRBJ2-7; D ambiguous. V was shortened by 3 bases and J by 0 bases, with 6 bases between the two germline ends. Germline V gene data show CDR1 as MDHEN and CDR2 as SYDVKM. This CDR3 comprises 13 residues. CDR3 sequence reads: CASSFVSSYEQYF. CDR3 nucleotide sequence: TGTGCCAGCAGTTTCGTCAGCTCCTACGAGCAGTACTTC.

Comments on this clone: This CDR3 is also generated by other DNA sequences in the sample. The chain combines TRBV28 with TRBJ1-5, with D unclear. This CDR3 contains 14 residues. V was clipped by 3 bases and J by 3 bases, with 9 bases between them. CDR1 and CDR2 (germline): MDHEN, SYDVKM. CDR3 DNA: TGTGCCAGCAGTTTTGAAGAAGTCAATCAGCCCCAGCATTTT. Amino acid sequence: CASSFEEVNQPQHF.